This TCR beta chain was recorded in a study of cytomegalovirus exposure and HLA in healthy donors. Germline assignment: CDR1 SNHLY and CDR2 FYNNEI. J was trimmed by 0 bases and V by 8 bases; bases with no gene match: 15. This CDR3 has 17 amino acids. Only in-frame clones appear in the TCRdb table, and some are missing; sequencing was by immunoSEQ multiplex PCR. The sample holds over 150,000 clones; 86% are singletons and the top ten take approximately 2%. The study's findings and limits: Cytomegalovirus-associated TCR beta chains were listed, numbering around 150.

Concerning this clone: Its antigen remains unidentified.

The source of this sequence is a human donor in good health. The sequenced sample consisted of PBMCs. The rearrangement joins TRBV2 to TRBJ2-7; 8 bases align to TRBD2. The CDR3 DNA is TGTGCCAGCGGGCCGGGACTAGGTCTTCTAAGCTCCTACGAGCAGTACTTC. Residues: CASGPGLGLLSSYEQYF. Variable domain in full (rest from reference TRBV2 and TRBJ2-7): EPEVTQTPSHQVTQMGQEVILRCVPISNHLYFYWYRQILGQKVEFLVSFYNNEISEKSEIFDDQFSVERPDGSNFTLKIRSTKLEDSAMYFCASGPGLGLLSSYEQYFGPGTRLTVT.